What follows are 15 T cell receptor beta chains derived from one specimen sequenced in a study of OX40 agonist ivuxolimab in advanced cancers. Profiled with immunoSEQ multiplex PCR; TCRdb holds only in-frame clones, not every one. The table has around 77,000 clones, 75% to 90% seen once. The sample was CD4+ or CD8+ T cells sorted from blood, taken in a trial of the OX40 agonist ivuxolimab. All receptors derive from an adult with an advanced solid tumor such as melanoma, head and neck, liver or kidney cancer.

The CDR3 nucleotides are TGTGCCAGCAGCACACCGGGACAGGGCGGGAATGAGCAGTTCTTC. Translating it yields CASSTPGQGGNEQFF. The V and J genes are TRBV5-4 and TRBJ2-1, with 9 bases identical to TRBD1. V lost 4 bases to trimming and J lost 7 bases; unmatched junction nucleotides: 9. The germline gives CDR1 SGHNT, CDR2 YYREEE (reference sequence). The CDR3 runs 15 residues. The full variable domain, rest sourced from reference TRBV5-4 and TRBJ2-1, is ETGVTQSPTHLIKTRGQQVTLRCSSQSGHNTVSWYQQALGQGPQFIFQYYREEENGRGNFPPRFSGLQFPNYSSELNVNALELDDSALYLCASSTPGQGGNEQFFGPGTRLTVL.

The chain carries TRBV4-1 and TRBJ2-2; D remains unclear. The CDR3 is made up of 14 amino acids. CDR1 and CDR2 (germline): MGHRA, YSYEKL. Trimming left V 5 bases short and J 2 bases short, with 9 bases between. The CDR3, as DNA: TGCGCCAGCAGCTTCGGACCCAACACCGGGGAGCTGTTTTTT. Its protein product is CASSFGPNTGELFF.

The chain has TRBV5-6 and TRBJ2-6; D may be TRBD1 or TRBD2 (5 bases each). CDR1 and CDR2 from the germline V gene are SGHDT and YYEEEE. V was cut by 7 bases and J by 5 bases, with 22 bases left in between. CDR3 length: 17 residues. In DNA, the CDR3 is TGTGCCAGCCGGGGCTCCAAGTCACAAAGTCGGGCCAACGTCCTGACTTTC. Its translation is CASRGSKSQSRANVLTF.

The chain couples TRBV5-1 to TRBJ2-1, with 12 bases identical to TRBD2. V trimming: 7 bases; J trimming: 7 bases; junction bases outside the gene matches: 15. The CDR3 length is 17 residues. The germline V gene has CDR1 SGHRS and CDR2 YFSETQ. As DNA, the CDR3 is TGCGCCAGCGAACCGACTAGCGGGGGCCCACCGTCGAATGAGCAGTTCTTC. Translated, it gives CASEPTSGGPPSNEQFF.

The CDR3 bases are TGTGCCAGCACTGAGACTAGCCCGAATGAGCAGTTCTTC. This sequence encodes CASTETSPNEQFF. The V and J genes are TRBV2 and TRBJ2-1, with 7 bases aligning to TRBD2. Trimming took 7 bases from V and 7 from J; bases not matched to a gene: 7. CDR1 SNHLY and CDR2 FYNNEI come from the germline V gene. The CDR3 contains 13 residues.

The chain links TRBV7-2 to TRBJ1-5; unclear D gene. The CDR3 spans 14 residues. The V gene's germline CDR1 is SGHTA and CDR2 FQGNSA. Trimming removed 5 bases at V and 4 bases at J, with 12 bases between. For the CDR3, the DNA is TGTGCCAGCAGCCAAGACACTAATAATCAGCCCCAGCATTTT. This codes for CASSQDTNNQPQHF.

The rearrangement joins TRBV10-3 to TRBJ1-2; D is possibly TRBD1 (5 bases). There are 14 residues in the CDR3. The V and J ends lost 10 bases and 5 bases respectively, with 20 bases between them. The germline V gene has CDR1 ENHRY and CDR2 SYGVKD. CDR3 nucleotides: TGTGCCAGCAGCGGCGGGGGACTTACTTATGGCTACACCTTC. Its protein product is CASSGGGLTYGYTF.

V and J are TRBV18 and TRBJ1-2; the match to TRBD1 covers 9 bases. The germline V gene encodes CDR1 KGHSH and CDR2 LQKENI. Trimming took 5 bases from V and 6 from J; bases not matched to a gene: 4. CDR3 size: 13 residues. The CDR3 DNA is TGTGCCAGCTCAGAAAGGACAGGGGATGGCTACACCTTC. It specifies CASSERTGDGYTF.

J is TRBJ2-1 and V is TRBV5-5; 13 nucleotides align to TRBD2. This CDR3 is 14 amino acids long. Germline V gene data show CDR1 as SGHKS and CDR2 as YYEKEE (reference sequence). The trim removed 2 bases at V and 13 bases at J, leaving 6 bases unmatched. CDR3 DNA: TGTGCCAGCAGCTTCTTACTAGCGGGAGGGCCCCAGTTCTTC. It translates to CASSFLLAGGPQFF.

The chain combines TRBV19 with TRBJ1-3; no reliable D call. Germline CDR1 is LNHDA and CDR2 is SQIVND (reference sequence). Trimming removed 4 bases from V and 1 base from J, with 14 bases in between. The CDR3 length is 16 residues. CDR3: CASSREWSGSGNTIYF. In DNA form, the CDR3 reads TGTGCCAGTAGTAGGGAATGGTCGGGGTCTGGAAACACCATATATTTT.

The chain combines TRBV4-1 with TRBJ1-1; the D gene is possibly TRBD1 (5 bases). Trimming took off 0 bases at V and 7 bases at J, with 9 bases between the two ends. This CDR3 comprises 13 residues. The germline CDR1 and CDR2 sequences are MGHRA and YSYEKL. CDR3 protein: CASSQDMGDEAFF. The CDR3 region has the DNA TGCGCCAGCAGCCAAGATATGGGGGATGAAGCTTTCTTT.

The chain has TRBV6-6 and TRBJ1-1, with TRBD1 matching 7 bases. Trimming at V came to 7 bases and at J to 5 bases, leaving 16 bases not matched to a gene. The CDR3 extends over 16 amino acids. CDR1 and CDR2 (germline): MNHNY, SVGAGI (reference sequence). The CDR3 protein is CASTTKATGRGTEAFF. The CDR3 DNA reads TGTGCCAGCACTACAAAAGCGACAGGGAGAGGGACTGAAGCTTTCTTT.

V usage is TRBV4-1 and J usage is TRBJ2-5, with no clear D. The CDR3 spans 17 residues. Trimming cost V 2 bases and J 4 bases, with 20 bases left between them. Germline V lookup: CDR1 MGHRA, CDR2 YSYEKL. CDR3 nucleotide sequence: TGCGCCAGCAGCCAAAACCCCTTCTCCGCGTCGGGAGAGACCCAGTACTTC. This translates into CASSQNPFSASGETQYF.

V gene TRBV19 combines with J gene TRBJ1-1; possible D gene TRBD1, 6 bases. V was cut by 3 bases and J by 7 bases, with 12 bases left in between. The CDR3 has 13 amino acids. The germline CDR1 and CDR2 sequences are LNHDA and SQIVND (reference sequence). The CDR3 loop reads CASSMDSLYEAFF. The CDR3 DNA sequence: TGTGCCAGTAGTATGGACAGCCTTTATGAAGCTTTCTTT.

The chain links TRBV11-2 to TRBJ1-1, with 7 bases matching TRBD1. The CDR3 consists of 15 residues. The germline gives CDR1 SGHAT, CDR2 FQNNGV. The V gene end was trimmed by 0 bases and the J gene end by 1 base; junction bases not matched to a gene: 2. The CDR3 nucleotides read TGTGCCAGCAGCTTAGAAGGGGGCGCGAACACTGAAGCTTTCTTT. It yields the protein CASSLEGGANTEAFF.